This entry concerns a single T cell receptor (beta chain). This sample stems from a study of blood T cell repertoires in COVID-19. In the study overall: The origin of the acute and convalescent COVID-19 samples was the United States, Italy and Spain.

In the authors' workflow: Reference gene primer amplification in the assay estimated nucleated cell counts. The assay was immunoSEQ multiplex PCR, and TCRdb's table has in-frame clones only and misses some. V, J and clone size reflect that table, while D and trimming were determined from the DNA. The table lists roughly 230,000 clones, roughly 89% of them singletons, with around 4.6% in the top ten. This TCR was sampled from a woman aged 40-49 years who had recovered from COVID-19. Input material: peripheral blood.

The CDR3: CASSSTRVFNEKLFF. Written as DNA, the CDR3 is TGTGCCAGCAGCTCAACGCGCGTATTTAATGAAAAACTGTTTTTT. The chain combines TRBV7-9 with TRBJ1-4; D unclear. Per germline, CDR1 SEHNR and CDR2 FQNEAQ (reference sequence). The CDR3 loop spans 15 amino acids. V lost 4 bases to trimming and J lost 4 bases, with 13 bases between them.